This TCR beta chain was sequenced during a study of blood T cell repertoires in COVID-19. Study details: The study drew acute and convalescent COVID-19 samples from the United States, Italy and Spain. The cDNA or gDNA used as material had been derived from T cells, B-cell-depleted T cells, or PBMCs.

Source study methods: Amplifying reference gene primers gave estimates of nucleated cell counts. The method was immunoSEQ multiplex PCR; TCRdb's version includes in-frame clones alone and lacks a portion of them. V and J calls and clone size follow that table, whereas D and trimming were derived from the DNA. Seen here are some 250,000 clones, roughly 90% observed once, and the top ten hold around 7.2%. Trimming stripped 8 bases from V and 1 base from J, with 18 bases between. CDR1 and CDR2 from the germline V gene are MNHEY and SMNVEV (reference sequence). The CDR3 has 16 residues. Material: peripheral blood. The chain has TRBV27 and TRBJ2-1; D is possibly TRBD1 (6 bases). The TCR originated in a man aged 60-69 years who had recovered from COVID-19. CDR3 sequence: CASGHRARGSYNEQFF. The CDR3 DNA follows: TGTGCCAGCGGGCACAGGGCTAGAGGGTCCTACAATGAGCAGTTCTTC.